The 5 T cell receptor beta chains in this list originate from one sample, sequenced in a study of cytomegalovirus exposure and HLA in healthy donors. Primers for the PCR totalled 60 Vbeta and 13 Jbeta. The assay was immunoSEQ multiplex PCR, and TCRdb's table has in-frame clones only and misses some. The repertoire holds about 93,000 clones, approximately 80% seen once, with approximately 3.6% in the top ten. Input material: PBMCs. The receptor set was obtained from a man aged 50 to 59 in good health and CMV-seronegative.

This clone was observed a single time. The chain is built from TRBV9 and TRBJ1-1; D is unclear. Trimming pared 2 bases from V and 1 base from J, leaving 6 bases between. The germline gives CDR1 SGDLS, CDR2 YYNGEE. The CDR3 runs 13 residues. The CDR3 reads CASSVDWNTEAFF. In DNA, the CDR3 is TGTGCCAGCAGCGTGGACTGGAACACTGAAGCTTTCTTT.

The V gene is TRBV28, the J gene TRBJ2-1, with 14 bases aligning to TRBD2. Germline V lookup: CDR1 MDHEN, CDR2 SYDVKM. There are 17 residues in the CDR3. With V trimmed by 8 bases and J by 7 bases, 13 bases remained unmatched. In DNA form, the CDR3 reads TGTGCCAGCGCAGTTTGGGGGACTAGCGGGAGTTTGAATGAGCAGTTCTTC. Protein: CASAVWGTSGSLNEQFF.

The chain uses TRBV11-2 and TRBJ2-7, with D possibly TRBD1 on 5 matching bases. Germline V gives CDR1 SGHAT, CDR2 FQNNGV. The V gene lost 2 bases and the J gene lost 3 bases, with 14 bases spanning the gap. The CDR3 covers 15 residues. The CDR3 region is CASSLTVQGIYEQYF. The CDR3, as DNA: TGTGCCAGCAGCTTAACCGTCCAGGGTATCTACGAGCAGTACTTC.

This chain links TRBV6-1 with TRBJ1-2; 10 nucleotides align to TRBD1. Germline lookup yields CDR1 MNHNS and CDR2 SASEGT. The V gene end was trimmed by 7 bases and the J gene end by 8 bases; junction bases not matched to a gene: 10. This CDR3 region has 14 residues. CDR3 in DNA: TGTGCCAGCAAAGGACAGGGGGGACTATGGGGCTACACCTTC. It translates to CASKGQGGLWGYTF.

The chain employs TRBV7-8 and TRBJ2-7; TRBD2 agrees at 7 bases. Germline-derived CDR1 and CDR2 are SGHVS and FQNEAQ. The V and J ends lost 8 bases and 6 bases, in that order; junction bases with no gene match: 7. The CDR3 is 12 residues long. This chain's CDR3 is CASGGEGIEQYF. CDR3 DNA sequence: TGTGCCAGCGGGGGGGAGGGGATCGAGCAGTACTTC.